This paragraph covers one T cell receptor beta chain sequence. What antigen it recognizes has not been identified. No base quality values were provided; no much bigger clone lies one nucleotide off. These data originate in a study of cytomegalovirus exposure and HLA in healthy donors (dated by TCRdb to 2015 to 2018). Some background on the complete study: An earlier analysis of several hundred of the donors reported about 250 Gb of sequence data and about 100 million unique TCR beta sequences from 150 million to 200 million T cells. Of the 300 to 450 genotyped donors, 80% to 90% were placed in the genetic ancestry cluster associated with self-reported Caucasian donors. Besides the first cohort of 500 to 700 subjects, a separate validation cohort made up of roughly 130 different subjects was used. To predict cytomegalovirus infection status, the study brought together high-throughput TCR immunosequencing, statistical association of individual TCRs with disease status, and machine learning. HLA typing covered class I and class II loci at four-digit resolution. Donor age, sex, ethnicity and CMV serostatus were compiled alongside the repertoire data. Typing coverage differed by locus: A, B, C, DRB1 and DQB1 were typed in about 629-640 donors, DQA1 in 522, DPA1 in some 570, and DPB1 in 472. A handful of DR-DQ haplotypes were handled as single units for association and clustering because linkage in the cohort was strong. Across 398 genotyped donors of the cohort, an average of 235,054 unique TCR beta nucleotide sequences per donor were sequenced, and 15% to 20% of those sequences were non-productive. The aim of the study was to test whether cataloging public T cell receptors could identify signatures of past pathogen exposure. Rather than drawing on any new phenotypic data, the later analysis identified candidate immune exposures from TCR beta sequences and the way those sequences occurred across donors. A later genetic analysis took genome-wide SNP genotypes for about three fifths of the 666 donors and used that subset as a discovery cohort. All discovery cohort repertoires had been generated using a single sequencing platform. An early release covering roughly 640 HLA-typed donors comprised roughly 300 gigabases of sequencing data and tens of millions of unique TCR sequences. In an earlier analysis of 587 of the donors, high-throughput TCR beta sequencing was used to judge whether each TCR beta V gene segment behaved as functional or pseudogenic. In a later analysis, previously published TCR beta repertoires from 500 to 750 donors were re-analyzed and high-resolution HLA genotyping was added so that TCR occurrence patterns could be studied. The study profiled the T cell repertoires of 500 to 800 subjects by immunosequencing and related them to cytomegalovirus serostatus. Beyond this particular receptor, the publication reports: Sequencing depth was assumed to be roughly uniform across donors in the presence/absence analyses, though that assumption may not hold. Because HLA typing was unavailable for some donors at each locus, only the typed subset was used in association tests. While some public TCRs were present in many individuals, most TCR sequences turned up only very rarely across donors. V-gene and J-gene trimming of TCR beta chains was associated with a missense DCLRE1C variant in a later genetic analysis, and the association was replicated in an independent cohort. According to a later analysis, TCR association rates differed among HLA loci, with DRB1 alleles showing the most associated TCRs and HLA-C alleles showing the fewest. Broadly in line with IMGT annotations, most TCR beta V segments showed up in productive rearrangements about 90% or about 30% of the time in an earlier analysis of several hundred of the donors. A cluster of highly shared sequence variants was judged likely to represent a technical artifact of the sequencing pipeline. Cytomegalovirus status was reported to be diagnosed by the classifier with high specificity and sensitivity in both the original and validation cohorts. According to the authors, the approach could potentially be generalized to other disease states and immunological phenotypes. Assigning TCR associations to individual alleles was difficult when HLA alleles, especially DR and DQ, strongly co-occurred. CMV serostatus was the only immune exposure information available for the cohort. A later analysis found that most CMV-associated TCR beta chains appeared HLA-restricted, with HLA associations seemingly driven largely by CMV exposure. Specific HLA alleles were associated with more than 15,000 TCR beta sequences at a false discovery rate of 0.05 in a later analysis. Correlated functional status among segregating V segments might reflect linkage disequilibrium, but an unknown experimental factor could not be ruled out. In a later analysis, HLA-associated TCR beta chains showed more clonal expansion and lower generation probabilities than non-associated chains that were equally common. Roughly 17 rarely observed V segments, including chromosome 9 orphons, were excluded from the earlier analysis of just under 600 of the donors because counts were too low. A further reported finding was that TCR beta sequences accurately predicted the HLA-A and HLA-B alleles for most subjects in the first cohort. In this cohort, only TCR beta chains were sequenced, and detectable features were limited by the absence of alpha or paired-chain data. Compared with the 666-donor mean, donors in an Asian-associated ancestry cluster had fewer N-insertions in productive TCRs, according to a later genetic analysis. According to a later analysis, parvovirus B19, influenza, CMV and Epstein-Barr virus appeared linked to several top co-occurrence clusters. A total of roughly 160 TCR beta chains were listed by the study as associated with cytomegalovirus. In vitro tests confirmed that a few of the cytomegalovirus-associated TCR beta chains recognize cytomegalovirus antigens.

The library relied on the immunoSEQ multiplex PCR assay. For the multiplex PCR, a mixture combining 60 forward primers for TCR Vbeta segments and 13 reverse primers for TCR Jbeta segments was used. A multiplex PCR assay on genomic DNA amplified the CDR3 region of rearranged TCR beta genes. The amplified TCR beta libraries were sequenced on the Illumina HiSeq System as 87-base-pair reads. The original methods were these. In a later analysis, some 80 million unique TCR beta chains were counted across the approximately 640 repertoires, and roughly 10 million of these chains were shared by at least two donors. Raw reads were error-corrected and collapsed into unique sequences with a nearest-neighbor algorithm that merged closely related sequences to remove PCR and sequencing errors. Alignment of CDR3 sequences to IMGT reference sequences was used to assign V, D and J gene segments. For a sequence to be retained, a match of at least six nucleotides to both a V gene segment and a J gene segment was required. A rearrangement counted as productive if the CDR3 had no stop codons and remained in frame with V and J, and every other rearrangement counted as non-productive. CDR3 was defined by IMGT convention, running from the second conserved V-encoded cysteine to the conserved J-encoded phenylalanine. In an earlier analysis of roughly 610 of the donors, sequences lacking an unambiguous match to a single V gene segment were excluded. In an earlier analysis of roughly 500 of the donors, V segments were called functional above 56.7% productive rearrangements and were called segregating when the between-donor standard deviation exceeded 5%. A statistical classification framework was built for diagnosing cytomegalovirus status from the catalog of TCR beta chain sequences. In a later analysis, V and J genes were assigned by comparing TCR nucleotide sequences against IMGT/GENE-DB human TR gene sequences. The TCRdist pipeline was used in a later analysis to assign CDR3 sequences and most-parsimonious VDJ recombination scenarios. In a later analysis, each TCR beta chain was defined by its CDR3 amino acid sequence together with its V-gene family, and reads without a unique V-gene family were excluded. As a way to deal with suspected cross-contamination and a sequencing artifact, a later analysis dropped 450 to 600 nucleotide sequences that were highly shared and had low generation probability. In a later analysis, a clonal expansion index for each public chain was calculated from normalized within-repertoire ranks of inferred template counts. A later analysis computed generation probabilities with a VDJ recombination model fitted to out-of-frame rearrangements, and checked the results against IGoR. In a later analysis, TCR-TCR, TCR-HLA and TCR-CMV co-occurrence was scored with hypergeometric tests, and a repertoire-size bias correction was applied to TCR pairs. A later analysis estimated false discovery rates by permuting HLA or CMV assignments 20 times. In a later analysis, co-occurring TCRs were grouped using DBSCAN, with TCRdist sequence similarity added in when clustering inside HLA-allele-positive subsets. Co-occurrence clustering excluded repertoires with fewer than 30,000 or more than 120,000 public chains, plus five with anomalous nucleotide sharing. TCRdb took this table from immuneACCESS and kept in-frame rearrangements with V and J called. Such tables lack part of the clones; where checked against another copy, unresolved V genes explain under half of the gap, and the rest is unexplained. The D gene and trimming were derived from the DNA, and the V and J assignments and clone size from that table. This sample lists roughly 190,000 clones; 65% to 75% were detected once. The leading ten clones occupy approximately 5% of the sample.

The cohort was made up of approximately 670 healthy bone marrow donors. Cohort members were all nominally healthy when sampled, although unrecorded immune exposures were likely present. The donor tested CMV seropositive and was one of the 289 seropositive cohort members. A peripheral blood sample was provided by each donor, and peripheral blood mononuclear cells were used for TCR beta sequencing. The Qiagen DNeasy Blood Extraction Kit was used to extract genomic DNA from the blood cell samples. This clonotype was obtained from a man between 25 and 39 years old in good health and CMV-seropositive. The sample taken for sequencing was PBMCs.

The nucleotides read TGTGCCAGCAGCCCCCCCGGACAGGGGGTCTATGGCTACACCTTC. It specifies CASSPPGQGVYGYTF. The rearrangement joined TRBV7-2 to TRBJ1-2, and 10 bases in between align with TRBD1. V is pruned by 5 bases and J by 4 bases, leaving 7 bases of the junction without a gene match. CDR1 and CDR2 (SGHTA, FQGNSA) derive from the germline V gene. From the cysteine through the phenylalanine, the CDR3 covers 15 amino acids. Only the CDR3 portion is preserved as DNA: 45 bases, with reading frame beginning at the first base.